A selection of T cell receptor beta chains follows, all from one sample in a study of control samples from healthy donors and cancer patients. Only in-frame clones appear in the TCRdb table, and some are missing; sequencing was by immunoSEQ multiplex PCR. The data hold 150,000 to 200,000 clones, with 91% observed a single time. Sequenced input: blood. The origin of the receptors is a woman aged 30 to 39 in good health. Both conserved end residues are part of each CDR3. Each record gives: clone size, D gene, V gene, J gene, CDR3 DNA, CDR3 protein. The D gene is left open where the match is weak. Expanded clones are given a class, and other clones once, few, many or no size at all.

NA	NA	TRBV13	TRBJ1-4	TGTGCCAGCAGCTCCCGGGGGACTAATGAAAAACTGTTTTTT	CASSSRGTNEKLFF
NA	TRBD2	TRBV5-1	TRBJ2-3	TGCGCCAGCAGCGGGACTAGCGGGAGCGCAGATACGCAGTATTTT	CASSGTSGSADTQYF
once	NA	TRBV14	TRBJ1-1	TGTGCCAGCAGCCAAGATCTGGGGGGCGTCGCTTTCTTT	CASSQDLGGVAFF
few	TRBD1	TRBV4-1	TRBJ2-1	TGCGCCAGCAGCCAAGAAGCCGGGACAGGTCACAATGAGCAGTTCTTC	CASSQEAGTGHNEQFF
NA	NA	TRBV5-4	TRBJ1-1	TGTGCCAGCAGCCCGCAGGGAGGCGCTGAAGCTTTCTTT	CASSPQGGAEAFF
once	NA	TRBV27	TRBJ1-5	TGTGCCAGCAGTTTAGAGGGGAGATACCGCAATCAGCCCCAGCATTTT	CASSLEGRYRNQPQHF
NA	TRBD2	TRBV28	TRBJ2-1	TGTGCCAGCACCCGGACTAGCGGAAGGTACAATGAGCAGTTCTTC	CASTRTSGRYNEQFF
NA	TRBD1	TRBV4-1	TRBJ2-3	TGCGCCAGCAGCCAAGGGTTTGGCAGGGGGCGCGATACGCAGTATTTT	CASSQGFGRGRDTQYF
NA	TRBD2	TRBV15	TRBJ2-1	TGTGCCACCAGCAGTCATAACTCCGGGACTAGCGGGAGGTTCTTC	CATSSHNSGTSGRFF
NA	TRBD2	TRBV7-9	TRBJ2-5	TGTGCCAGCAGCCCGACTAGCGGGGCTCAAGAGACCCAGTACTTC	CASSPTSGAQETQYF
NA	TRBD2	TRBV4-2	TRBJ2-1	TGTGCCAGCAGCCAGTCCGGGACTACTAACAATGAGCAGTTCTTC	CASSQSGTTNNEQFF
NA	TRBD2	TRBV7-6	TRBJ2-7	TGTGCCAGCAGCTTAGGGTCTAGCGGGAATTACGAGCAGTACTTC	CASSLGSSGNYEQYF
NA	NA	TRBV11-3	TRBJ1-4	TGTGCCAGCAGCCCGGGACCGAATAATGAAAAACTGTTTTTT	CASSPGPNNEKLFF
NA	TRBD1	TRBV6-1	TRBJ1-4	TGTGCCAGCAGTGAAGGGGGAGGGGGACAGGGTAATGAAAAACTGTTTTTT	CASSEGGGGQGNEKLFF
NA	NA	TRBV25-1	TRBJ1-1	TGTGCCAGCAGTCGGAGTTCTGAAGCTTTCTTT	CASSRSSEAFF
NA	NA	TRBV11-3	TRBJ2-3	TGTGCCAGCAGCTCTAGCACAGATACGCAGTATTTT	CASSSSTDTQYF
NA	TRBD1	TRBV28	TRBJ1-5	TGTGCCAGCAGTTTATTGACATACAGGGGGCGGAACAATCAGCCCCAGCATTTT	CASSLLTYRGRNNQPQHF
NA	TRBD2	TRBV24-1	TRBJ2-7	TGTGCCACCAGAAAGACTAGCGCATCTCACGAGCAGTACTTC	CATRKTSASHEQYF
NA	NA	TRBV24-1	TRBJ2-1	TGTGCCACCAGTGATTTCAATGAGCAGTTCTTC	CATSDFNEQFF
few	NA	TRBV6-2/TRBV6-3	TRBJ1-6	TGTGCCAGCAGTTACTCAGGGGAGAATTCACCCCTCCACTTT	CASSYSGENSPLHF
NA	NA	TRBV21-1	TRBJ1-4	TGTGCCAGCAGCAATGCAGCAAGGGATGAAAAACTGTTTTTT	CASSNAARDEKLFF
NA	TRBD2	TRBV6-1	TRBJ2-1	TGTGCCAGCAGTGAGGGGACTAGCGGGGCGGATGAGCAGTTCTTC	CASSEGTSGADEQFF
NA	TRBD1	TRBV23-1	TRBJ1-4	TGCGCCAGCAGTAGCGACAGGGGTGAAAAACTGTTTTTT	CASSSDRGEKLFF
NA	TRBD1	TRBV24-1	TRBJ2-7	TGTGCCACCAGTGATTCGGGACAGTCCTACGAGCAGTACTTC	CATSDSGQSYEQYF
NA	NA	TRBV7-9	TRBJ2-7	TGTGCCAGCAGCTTAGCCCACTCCTACGAGCAGTACTTC	CASSLAHSYEQYF
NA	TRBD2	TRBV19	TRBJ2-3	TGTGCCAGTAAACCGGGACTAGCGGGTGTGGGCACAGATACGCAGTATTTT	CASKPGLAGVGTDTQYF
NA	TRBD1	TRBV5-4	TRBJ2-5	TGTGCCAGCAGCTTGGGACAGGGGAGTGAGACCCAGTACTTC	CASSLGQGSETQYF
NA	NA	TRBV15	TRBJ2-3	TGTGCCACCAGCAGGGGCAGGGGCACAGATACGCAGTATTTT	CATSRGRGTDTQYF
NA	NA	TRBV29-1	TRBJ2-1	TGCAGCGTTGAAGGGTTCGGGGGCAATGAGCAGTTCTTC	CSVEGFGGNEQFF
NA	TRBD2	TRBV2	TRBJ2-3	TGTGCCAGCAGTGAACTAGCGGGACTTAGCACAGATACGCAGTATTTT	CASSELAGLSTDTQYF
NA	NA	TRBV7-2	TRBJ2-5	TGTGCCAGCAGCGCCCCGGGAGTGGGGGAGACCCAGTACTTC	CASSAPGVGETQYF
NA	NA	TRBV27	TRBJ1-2	TGTGCCAGCAGTTTTTACCCAGGGGACTATGGCTACACCTTC	CASSFYPGDYGYTF
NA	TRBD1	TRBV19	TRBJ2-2	TGTGCCAGTAGTCCGGACAGGGCCACCGGGGAGCTGTTTTTT	CASSPDRATGELFF
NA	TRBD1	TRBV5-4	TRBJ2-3	TGTGCCAGCAGCCCCAGGGGGCGCGCAGATACGCAGTATTTT	CASSPRGRADTQYF
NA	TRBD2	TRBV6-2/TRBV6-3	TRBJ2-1	TGTGCCAGCAGTACCGGGACTAGTAGTGATGAGCAGTTCTTC	CASSTGTSSDEQFF
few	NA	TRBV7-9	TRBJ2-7	TGTGCCAGCAGCCAGGGAGGCAATACTTACGAGCAGTACTTC	CASSQGGNTYEQYF
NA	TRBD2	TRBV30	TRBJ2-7	TGTGCCTGGAGTGTACTGGCGGGAGCCTACGAGCAGTACTTC	CAWSVLAGAYEQYF
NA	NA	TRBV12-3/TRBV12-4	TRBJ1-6	TGTGCCAGCAGTTTAACAGATAATTCACCCCTCCACTTT	CASSLTDNSPLHF
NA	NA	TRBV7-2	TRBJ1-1	TGTGCCAGCAGCTCCGGGCCCCTTAACACTGAAGCTTTCTTT	CASSSGPLNTEAFF
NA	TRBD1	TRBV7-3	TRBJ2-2	TGTGCCAGCAGCAAACGCTCGGGACAGGGGGCCGGGGAGCTGTTTTTT	CASSKRSGQGAGELFF
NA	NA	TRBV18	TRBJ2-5	TGTGCCAGCTCAAGTTACCAAGAGACCCAGTACTTC	CASSSYQETQYF
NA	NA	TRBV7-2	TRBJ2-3	TGTGCCAGCAGTTCAGGGGGCACAGATACGCAGTATTTT	CASSSGGTDTQYF